Presented here are 14 T cell receptor beta chains from one specimen sequenced in a study of blood T cell repertoires in COVID-19. TCRdb's table, derived via immunoSEQ multiplex PCR, lists solely in-frame clones and lacks some. The sample comprises about 400,000 clones, roughly 90% of which are singletons, and roughly 2% rests with the top ten. Sequencing input: PBMCs or T cells enriched from blood (not recorded which). These receptors all come from a woman in her 40s with acute COVID-19.

V is TRBV12-5 and J is TRBJ2-1; 12 positions match TRBD1. The CDR3 covers 14 residues. V shed 10 bases and J 10 bases; nucleotides not matched to a gene: 11. The germline V gene has CDR1 LGHNT and CDR2 FRNRAP. The DNA of the CDR3 is TGTGCTACAGCCCCCGGGACAGGGGGCAGGGAGCAGTTCTTC. It codes for CATAPGTGGREQFF. Looking up the rest from reference TRBV12-5 and TRBJ2-1 gives the full variable domain: DARVTQTPRHKVTEMGQEVTMRCQPILGHNTVFWYRQTMMQGLELLAYFRNRAPLDDSGMPKDRFSAEMPDATLATLKIQPSEPRDSAVYFCATAPGTGGREQFFGPGTRLTVL.

The V call is TRBV5-1, the J call TRBJ1-2, with TRBD1 matching over 8 bases. V was clipped by 0 bases and J by 3 bases; unmatched bases: 7. The CDR3 runs 16 residues. Germline lookup yields CDR1 SGHRS and CDR2 YFSETQ. The CDR3 region is CASSLVGRGPHYGYTF. The DNA for the CDR3 is TGCGCCAGCAGCTTGGTCGGCAGGGGGCCACACTATGGCTACACCTTC.

The J gene is TRBJ1-2, the V gene TRBV5-4, with 8 nucleotides matching TRBD1. The ends lost 1 base at V and 4 bases at J; junction bases unmatched: 0. This CDR3 contains 13 residues. Germline V gene sequence: CDR1 SGHNT, CDR2 YYREEE (reference sequence). CDR3 protein: CASSLQGAYGYTF. DNA of the CDR3: TGTGCCAGCAGCTTGCAGGGGGCCTATGGCTACACCTTC. Variable domain in full (rest from reference TRBV5-4 and TRBJ1-2): ETGVTQSPTHLIKTRGQQVTLRCSSQSGHNTVSWYQQALGQGPQFIFQYYREEENGRGNFPPRFSGLQFPNYSSELNVNALELDDSALYLCASSLQGAYGYTFGSGTRLTVV.

The chain recombines TRBV6-5 with TRBJ2-7; weak D call: TRBD2 (6 bases). The CDR3 sequence is 11 residues long. CDR1 MNHEY and CDR2 SVGAGI come from the germline V gene. With 6 bases removed from V and 4 bases from J, the gap between germline ends came to 7 bases. This chain's CDR3 is CASRDYYEQYF. The DNA of the CDR3 is TGTGCCAGCAGGGACTATTACGAGCAGTACTTC.

This chain links TRBV7-6 with TRBJ1-2; 7 positions agree with TRBD1. Per the germline V gene, CDR1 is SGHVS and CDR2 is FNYEAQ. J lost 0 bases, V lost 1 base, and 11 bases had no gene match. The CDR3 is 18 amino acids. CDR3: CASSLVPPGQHSNYGYTF. CDR3 nucleotides: TGTGCCAGCAGCTTAGTTCCCCCGGGACAGCATTCTAACTATGGCTACACCTTC. Full variable domain (missing parts from reference TRBV7-6 and TRBJ1-2): GAGVSQSPRYKVTKRGQDVALRCDPISGHVSLYWYRQALGQGPEFLTYFNYEAQQDKSGLPNDRFSAERPEGSISTLTIQRTEQRDSAMYRCASSLVPPGQHSNYGYTFGSGTRLTVV.

The chain joins TRBV6-5 to TRBJ2-2, with 9 bases fitting TRBD1. Germline V gene lookup returns CDR1 MNHEY and CDR2 SVGAGI. The V and J ends lost 6 bases and 3 bases, in that order; junction bases with no gene match: 5. The CDR3 runs to 15 residues. The CDR3 loop reads CASRYRGRYTGELFF. CDR3 in DNA: TGTGCCAGCAGATACAGGGGGCGTTACACCGGGGAGCTGTTTTTT.

The chain combines TRBV6-1 with TRBJ1-2; no clear D. CDR1 MNHNS and CDR2 SASEGT come from the germline V gene. The length of the CDR3 is 17 residues. The V end was cut by 0 bases, the J end by 4 bases, with 18 bases between. The DNA of the CDR3 is TGTGCCAGCAGTGAAGCGGCTAGACCGCCCGTTGGCTATGGCTACACCTTC. Translating it yields CASSEAARPPVGYGYTF.

The V and J genes are TRBV2 and TRBJ2-3, with 8 bases lining up with TRBD2. The germline CDR1 and CDR2 sequences are SNHLY and FYNNEI. Losses at the gene ends were 4 bases for V and 1 base for J; bases not matched to a gene: 4. The CDR3 spans 15 residues. CDR3 coding DNA: TGTGCCAGCAGTGGTAGGCGGGGGGGCACAGATACGCAGTATTTT. Translating it yields CASSGRRGGTDTQYF.

The CDR3 reads CASSYSNLAGNTIYF. In DNA, the CDR3 is TGTGCCAGCAGTTACTCGAATCTAGCTGGAAACACCATATATTTT. The chain carries TRBV6-5 and TRBJ1-3, with D unclear. Germline loops: CDR1 MNHEY, CDR2 SVGAGI. Trimming took 0 bases from V and 2 from J, leaving 8 bases between them. The CDR3 extends over 15 amino acids.

This clone turned up a few times. The chain employs TRBV3-1 (or the pseudogene TRBV3-2) and TRBJ2-5; TRBD2 agrees at 12 bases. There are 16 residues in the CDR3. Germline-derived CDR1 and CDR2 are LGHDT and YNNKEL (reference sequence). J gave up 5 bases and V 5 bases, and 9 bases lay outside the gene matches. The CDR3 nucleotides read TGTGCCAGCAGCACCCGGACTAGCGGGGTGGGTGAGACCCAGTACTTC. This encodes CASSTRTSGVGETQYF.

This chain links TRBV12-3 or TRBV12-4 with TRBJ1-2, with a possible D match to TRBD1 (5 bases). This CDR3 has 13 amino acids. Trimming took off 6 bases at V and 5 bases at J, with 13 bases between the two ends. CDR3 sequence: CASSPDRQYGYTF. The CDR3 DNA sequence: TGTGCCAGCAGCCCAGACAGACAATATGGCTACACCTTC.

The V and J genes are TRBV5-4 and TRBJ2-2; 8 bases fit TRBD2. This CDR3 comprises 15 residues. Germline CDR1 reads SGHNT; CDR2 reads YYREEE (reference sequence). V lost 5 bases to trimming and J lost 3 bases; unmatched junction nucleotides: 6. The CDR3 loop is CASRLGTRDTGELFF. The CDR3 DNA follows: TGTGCCAGCAGGTTAGGGACTAGGGACACCGGGGAGCTGTTTTTT.

This chain connects TRBV5-4 to TRBJ1-6; D gene ambiguous. The germline gives CDR1 SGHNT, CDR2 YYREEE (reference sequence). The CDR3 is 14 residues long. Trimming took 3 bases from V and 8 from J, leaving 12 bases between them. The CDR3 DNA follows: TGTGCCAGCAGCTCCGGACCGGGAGATTCACCCCTCCACTTT. Protein: CASSSGPGDSPLHF.

This clone was seen a handful of times. This sequence joins TRBV7-6 and TRBJ2-1, with D perhaps TRBD1 (5 bases). This CDR3 has 15 residues. The V and J ends lost 4 bases and 0 bases respectively, with 10 bases between them. Germline V gives CDR1 SGHVS, CDR2 FNYEAQ. Here the CDR3 reads CASSSTEASYNEQFF. CDR3 nucleotide sequence: TGTGCCAGCAGCTCGACAGAGGCCTCCTACAATGAGCAGTTCTTC.